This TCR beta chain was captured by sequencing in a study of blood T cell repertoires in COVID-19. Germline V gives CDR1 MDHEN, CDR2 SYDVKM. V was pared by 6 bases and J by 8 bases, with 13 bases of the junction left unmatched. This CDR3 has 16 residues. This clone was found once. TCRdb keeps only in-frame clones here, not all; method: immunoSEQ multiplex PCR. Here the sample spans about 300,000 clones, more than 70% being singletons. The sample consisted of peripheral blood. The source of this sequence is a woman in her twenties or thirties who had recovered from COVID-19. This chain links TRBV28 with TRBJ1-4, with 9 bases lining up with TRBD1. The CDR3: CASRSEGQGSREKLFF. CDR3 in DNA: TGTGCCAGCAGGTCAGAGGGACAGGGAAGTCGGGAAAAACTGTTTTTT.